A selection of T cell receptor beta chains follows, all from one sample in a study of shared clonotypes between healthy human individuals. Sequencing was performed with immunoSEQ multiplex PCR; in TCRdb, only in-frame clones are kept and a portion is missing. The repertoire consists of some 2 million clones, with 90% to 95% occurring once and the leading ten covering 0.1% to 0.15%. The specimen sequenced was naive CD4+ T cells sorted from blood. These receptors originate from a man younger than 35 in good health. CDR3s include the opening cysteine and the closing phenylalanine or tryptophan. A D gene is named only where the DNA matches it firmly. Clone size is stated in some rows and not others, as once, few, many or a class when expanded.

clone_size: .
d_call: TRBD1
v_call: TRBV7-9
j_call: TRBJ2-2
cdr3_aa: CASRFGSPTGTGELFF
cdr3_nt: TGTGCCAGCAGGTTTGGGTCACCGACAGGGACCGGGGAGCTGTTTTTT

clone_size: .
d_call: TRBD1
v_call: TRBV5-4
j_call: TRBJ1-1
cdr3_aa: CASSLQGALRTEAFF
cdr3_nt: TGTGCCAGCAGCCTACAGGGGGCCTTAAGAACTGAAGCTTTCTTT

clone_size: .
d_call: .
v_call: TRBV6-5
j_call: TRBJ1-6
cdr3_aa: CASSARPRESPLHF
cdr3_nt: TGTGCCAGCAGCGCTCGCCCACGGGAGTCACCCCTCCACTTT

clone_size: .
d_call: TRBD2
v_call: TRBV9
j_call: TRBJ2-7
cdr3_aa: CASSVTSGSHYEQYF
cdr3_nt: TGTGCCAGCAGCGTCACTAGCGGGAGCCACTACGAGCAGTACTTC

clone_size: .
d_call: .
v_call: TRBV25-1
j_call: TRBJ2-3
cdr3_aa: CASSEWGAGVSTDTQYF
cdr3_nt: TGTGCCAGCAGTGAATGGGGAGCGGGCGTTAGCACAGATACGCAGTATTTT

clone_size: .
d_call: TRBD1
v_call: TRBV5-8
j_call: TRBJ2-7
cdr3_aa: CASSWTGVSEQYF
cdr3_nt: TGTGCCAGCAGCTGGACAGGGGTGTCCGAGCAGTACTTC

clone_size: .
d_call: .
v_call: TRBV27
j_call: TRBJ1-1
cdr3_aa: CASSSPGGNTEAFF
cdr3_nt: TGTGCCAGCAGTTCCCCGGGTGGGAACACTGAAGCTTTCTTT

clone_size: .
d_call: .
v_call: TRBV10-3
j_call: TRBJ2-7
cdr3_aa: CAISGGGSSYEQYF
cdr3_nt: TGTGCCATCAGTGGTGGGGGGTCATCCTACGAGCAGTACTTC

clone_size: .
d_call: .
v_call: TRBV27
j_call: TRBJ2-2
cdr3_aa: CASSSRGNTGELFF
cdr3_nt: TGTGCCAGCAGCAGTAGGGGAAACACCGGGGAGCTGTTTTTT

clone_size: once
d_call: .
v_call: TRBV5-1
j_call: TRBJ1-1
cdr3_aa: CASSPRDRTTDTEAFF
cdr3_nt: TGCGCCAGCAGCCCACGGGACCGAACAACGGACACTGAAGCTTTCTTT

clone_size: .
d_call: TRBD1
v_call: TRBV10-3
j_call: TRBJ1-1
cdr3_aa: CAIKVDRVGTEAFF
cdr3_nt: TGTGCCATCAAGGTTGACAGGGTGGGGACTGAAGCTTTCTTT

clone_size: .
d_call: .
v_call: TRBV6-5
j_call: TRBJ2-5
cdr3_aa: CASSYSGVQETQYF
cdr3_nt: TGTGCCAGCAGTTACTCAGGCGTCCAAGAGACCCAGTACTTC

clone_size: .
d_call: .
v_call: TRBV27
j_call: TRBJ1-1
cdr3_aa: CASSSTTPGRVAEAFF
cdr3_nt: TGTGCCAGCAGCTCCACCACACCAGGGAGGGTGGCTGAAGCTTTCTTT

clone_size: .
d_call: TRBD2
v_call: TRBV5-1
j_call: TRBJ2-7
cdr3_aa: CASSPFGLAGTYEQYF
cdr3_nt: TGCGCCAGCAGCCCCTTCGGACTAGCGGGGACCTACGAGCAGTACTTC

clone_size: .
d_call: .
v_call: TRBV6-5
j_call: TRBJ1-4
cdr3_aa: CASRLGGSNEKLFF
cdr3_nt: TGTGCCAGCCGTCTCGGGGGATCTAATGAAAAACTGTTTTTT

clone_size: .
d_call: TRBD2
v_call: TRBV5-1
j_call: TRBJ2-3
cdr3_aa: CASSWGLAGSSTDTQYF
cdr3_nt: TGCGCCAGCAGCTGGGGACTAGCGGGGTCTAGCACAGATACGCAGTATTTT

clone_size: .
d_call: .
v_call: TRBV6-1
j_call: TRBJ2-2
cdr3_aa: CATYRQPGELFF
cdr3_nt: TGTGCCACCTACAGGCAACCCGGGGAGCTGTTTTTT

clone_size: .
d_call: .
v_call: TRBV5-5
j_call: TRBJ2-7
cdr3_aa: CASSSRGSSYEQYF
cdr3_nt: TGTGCCAGCAGCTCCCGGGGGAGCTCCTACGAGCAGTACTTC

clone_size: .
d_call: TRBD1
v_call: TRBV28
j_call: TRBJ1-2
cdr3_aa: CASSTPGTGNPGYTF
cdr3_nt: TGTGCCAGCAGTACACCCGGGACAGGGAATCCTGGCTACACCTTC

clone_size: once
d_call: TRBD1
v_call: TRBV2
j_call: TRBJ1-4
cdr3_aa: CASSTGGEKLFF
cdr3_nt: TGTGCCAGCAGCACAGGGGGTGAAAAACTGTTTTTT

clone_size: .
d_call: .
v_call: TRBV7-2
j_call: TRBJ2-4
cdr3_aa: CASSLSAGQAKNIQYF
cdr3_nt: TGTGCCAGCAGCTTGTCGGCAGGGCAAGCCAAAAACATTCAGTACTTC

clone_size: .
d_call: TRBD1
v_call: TRBV9
j_call: TRBJ2-3
cdr3_aa: CASSVRTGVDTQYF
cdr3_nt: TGTGCCAGCAGCGTTCGGACAGGGGTAGATACGCAGTATTTT

clone_size: .
d_call: TRBD2
v_call: TRBV2
j_call: TRBJ2-3
cdr3_aa: CASTQAGVGDTQYF
cdr3_nt: TGTGCCAGCACTCAAGCGGGGGTGGGAGATACGCAGTATTTT

clone_size: .
d_call: .
v_call: TRBV30
j_call: TRBJ2-5
cdr3_aa: CAWSAGLRETQYF
cdr3_nt: TGTGCCTGGAGTGCGGGGTTACGCGAGACCCAGTACTTC

clone_size: .
d_call: .
v_call: TRBV4-1
j_call: TRBJ2-2
cdr3_aa: CASSQARGGRGELFF
cdr3_nt: TGCGCCAGCAGCCAAGCCAGGGGAGGGAGAGGGGAGCTGTTTTTT

clone_size: once
d_call: TRBD2
v_call: TRBV20-1
j_call: TRBJ2-7
cdr3_aa: CSAAGGEQYF
cdr3_nt: TGCAGTGCTGCGGGGGGGGAGCAGTACTTC

clone_size: .
d_call: TRBD1
v_call: TRBV6-5
j_call: TRBJ2-2
cdr3_aa: CASSYSGTANTGELFF
cdr3_nt: TGTGCCAGCAGTTACTCGGGGACAGCGAACACCGGGGAGCTGTTTTTT

clone_size: .
d_call: TRBD2
v_call: TRBV2
j_call: TRBJ2-5
cdr3_aa: CASRAGLAGGPAETQYF
cdr3_nt: TGTGCCAGCAGGGCGGGACTAGCGGGGGGGCCGGCGGAGACCCAGTACTTC

clone_size: .
d_call: .
v_call: TRBV5-1
j_call: TRBJ1-4
cdr3_aa: CASSLTGMNEKLFF
cdr3_nt: TGCGCCAGCAGCTTAACAGGGATGAATGAAAAACTGTTTTTT

clone_size: .
d_call: TRBD1
v_call: TRBV6-6
j_call: TRBJ1-4
cdr3_aa: CASSYEGQGLGF
cdr3_nt: TGTGCCAGCAGTTACGAGGGACAGGGACTGGGATTT

clone_size: .
d_call: .
v_call: TRBV30
j_call: TRBJ1-4
cdr3_aa: CAWRAKTGGEKLFF
cdr3_nt: TGTGCCTGGAGGGCGAAGACAGGAGGGGAAAAACTGTTTTTT

clone_size: .
d_call: TRBD1
v_call: TRBV10-3
j_call: TRBJ1-3
cdr3_aa: CAISEPWTGSGNTIYF
cdr3_nt: TGTGCCATCAGTGAGCCCTGGACAGGGTCGGGAAACACCATATATTTT

clone_size: .
d_call: TRBD1
v_call: TRBV5-8
j_call: TRBJ2-7
cdr3_aa: CASSLGQGREQYF
cdr3_nt: TGTGCCAGCAGCTTAGGACAGGGGCGCGAGCAGTACTTC

clone_size: .
d_call: .
v_call: TRBV2
j_call: TRBJ2-3
cdr3_aa: CASSVEGVSTDTQYF
cdr3_nt: TGTGCCAGCAGTGTCGAAGGGGTCAGCACAGATACGCAGTATTTT

clone_size: once
d_call: TRBD1
v_call: TRBV2
j_call: TRBJ1-2
cdr3_aa: CASTSTGGYGYTF
cdr3_nt: TGTGCCAGCACCTCGACAGGGGGCTATGGCTACACCTTC

clone_size: .
d_call: TRBD1
v_call: TRBV10-1
j_call: TRBJ1-4
cdr3_aa: CASSSARGGTNEKLFF
cdr3_nt: TGCGCCAGCAGTTCGGCCAGGGGGGGAACTAATGAAAAACTGTTTTTT

clone_size: .
d_call: .
v_call: TRBV7-2
j_call: TRBJ2-2
cdr3_aa: CASSLVGGSQNTGELFF
cdr3_nt: TGTGCCAGCAGCTTAGTCGGTGGGAGCCAAAACACCGGGGAGCTGTTTTTT

clone_size: .
d_call: .
v_call: TRBV10-3
j_call: TRBJ2-1
cdr3_aa: CAISDHSRVLGDEQFF
cdr3_nt: TGTGCCATCAGTGATCACTCTAGGGTTCTAGGAGATGAGCAGTTCTTC

clone_size: .
d_call: .
v_call: TRBV12-5
j_call: TRBJ2-1
cdr3_aa: CASGPWGRRDNEQFF
cdr3_nt: TGTGCTAGTGGCCCCTGGGGGCGCAGGGACAATGAGCAGTTCTTC

clone_size: .
d_call: TRBD1
v_call: TRBV30
j_call: TRBJ2-7
cdr3_aa: CASQPDRGYEQYF
cdr3_nt: TGTGCCAGCCAACCGGACAGGGGCTACGAGCAGTACTTC

clone_size: .
d_call: .
v_call: TRBV6-5
j_call: TRBJ1-6
cdr3_aa: CASSSRPSGPGPLHF
cdr3_nt: TGTGCCAGCAGTTCCCGACCCTCGGGGCCGGGACCCCTCCACTTT

clone_size: once
d_call: TRBD1
v_call: TRBV2
j_call: TRBJ2-2
cdr3_aa: CASSVRLTGAGELFF
cdr3_nt: TGTGCCAGCAGTGTCCGGTTGACAGGGGCCGGGGAGCTGTTTTTT

clone_size: .
d_call: .
v_call: TRBV5-6
j_call: TRBJ2-7
cdr3_aa: CASSSNGAGKIYEQYF
cdr3_nt: TGTGCCAGCAGCTCTAATGGGGCAGGGAAGATTTACGAGCAGTACTTC

clone_size: .
d_call: .
v_call: TRBV6-5
j_call: TRBJ1-2
cdr3_aa: CASSPGTALTF
cdr3_nt: TGTGCCAGCAGTCCCGGGACCGCCTTAACCTTC

clone_size: .
d_call: .
v_call: TRBV7-9
j_call: TRBJ1-1
cdr3_aa: CASSSELGTEAFF
cdr3_nt: TGTGCCAGCAGCTCCGAACTTGGGACTGAAGCTTTCTTT

clone_size: .
d_call: .
v_call: TRBV18
j_call: TRBJ2-3
cdr3_aa: CASSSGPRTDTQYF
cdr3_nt: TGTGCCAGCTCGTCCGGACCCCGCACAGATACGCAGTATTTT

clone_size: .
d_call: .
v_call: TRBV9
j_call: TRBJ2-5
cdr3_aa: CASSVATLGRETQYF
cdr3_nt: TGTGCCAGCAGCGTAGCTACCCTCGGACGCGAGACCCAGTACTTC

clone_size: .
d_call: TRBD1
v_call: TRBV6-5
j_call: TRBJ1-1
cdr3_aa: CASSYGTGGTEAFF
cdr3_nt: TGTGCCAGCAGTTATGGGACAGGGGGAACTGAAGCTTTCTTT

clone_size: .
d_call: TRBD1
v_call: TRBV5-1
j_call: TRBJ2-1
cdr3_aa: CASSFGQGDEGKQFF
cdr3_nt: TGCGCCAGCAGCTTCGGGCAGGGGGATGAAGGAAAGCAGTTCTTC

clone_size: .
d_call: TRBD2
v_call: TRBV19
j_call: TRBJ2-7
cdr3_aa: CASSMLLAQFTGLAGIYEQYF
cdr3_nt: TGTGCCAGTAGTATGCTCCTGGCTCAATTTACTGGACTAGCGGGAATATACGAGCAGTACTTC

clone_size: .
d_call: TRBD2
v_call: TRBV6-6
j_call: TRBJ2-1
cdr3_aa: CASNPGGSYNEQFF
cdr3_nt: TGTGCCAGCAATCCGGGGGGATCCTACAATGAGCAGTTCTTC

clone_size: .
d_call: TRBD2
v_call: TRBV9
j_call: TRBJ2-3
cdr3_aa: CASSVVTSGSVDTQYF
cdr3_nt: TGTGCCAGCAGCGTAGTAACTAGCGGGAGCGTAGATACGCAGTATTTT

clone_size: .
d_call: .
v_call: TRBV9
j_call: TRBJ2-2
cdr3_aa: CASSVVSGIGELFF
cdr3_nt: TGTGCCAGCAGCGTAGTATCGGGGATCGGGGAGCTGTTTTTT

clone_size: .
d_call: TRBD2
v_call: TRBV4-2
j_call: TRBJ2-1
cdr3_aa: CASSQQTSGGASSYNEQFF
cdr3_nt: TGTGCCAGCAGCCAACAGACTAGCGGGGGGGCATCTTCCTACAATGAGCAGTTCTTC

clone_size: .
d_call: .
v_call: TRBV19
j_call: TRBJ2-7
cdr3_aa: CASSIAPAFSSYEQYF
cdr3_nt: TGTGCCAGTAGTATCGCCCCGGCTTTCAGCTCCTACGAGCAGTACTTC